The 4 T cell receptor beta chains below were found in one sample sequenced in a study of blood T cell repertoires in COVID-19. Here immunoSEQ multiplex PCR was the method, and the copy in TCRdb shows in-frame clones only, minus some. The sample has about 60,000 clones, roughly 84% seen once. The sequencing sample was made of peripheral blood. The receptor source for this set is a woman in her sixties or seventies with acute or convalescent COVID-19.

The V call is TRBV6-5, the J call TRBJ1-2; no clear D gene. V was clipped by 6 bases and J by 9 bases, with 14 bases between them. Germline V CDR1 and CDR2: MNHEY, SVGAGI. This CDR3 has 12 amino acids. CDR3 coding DNA: TGTGCCAGCAGGATCACGTCCCCTAGCTACACCTTC. Encoded protein: CASRITSPSYTF.

This clone was observed a handful of times. The genes are TRBV29-1 and TRBJ1-2, with a weak D call TRBD1 (5 bases). V lost 0 bases and J 0 bases, leaving 11 bases between the germline ends. This CDR3 is built from 15 residues. Germline CDR1 SQVTM, CDR2 ANQGSEA. CDR3 loop: CSVEDRDLANYGYTF. In DNA form, the CDR3 reads TGCAGCGTTGAAGACAGGGACTTAGCTAACTATGGCTACACCTTC.

The chain couples TRBV28 to TRBJ2-1; D perhaps matches TRBD1 (6 bases). The CDR3 runs to 13 residues. Per germline, CDR1 MDHEN and CDR2 SYDVKM. Trimming removed 6 bases at V and 8 bases at J, with 14 bases between. CDR3 sequence (DNA): TGTGCCAGCAGCGGTACAGGGAGAGATGAGCAGTTCTTC. This codes for CASSGTGRDEQFF.

The chain couples TRBV27 to TRBJ2-7; 10 positions agree with TRBD1. Germline values: CDR1 MNHEY, CDR2 SMNVEV (reference sequence). The V and J ends lost 5 bases and 5 bases, in that order; junction bases with no gene match: 15. The CDR3 is made up of 17 amino acids. DNA of the CDR3: TGTGCCAGCAGTCCCCAACGTTGGAGGGACAGGGGCAACGAGCAGTACTTC. It specifies CASSPQRWRDRGNEQYF.